This section outlines one TCR beta chain sequence together with its context. This clonotype was picked up one time. Its antigen remains undetermined. Per-nucleotide qualities are absent, and no much larger clonotype sits a single base away. A lone read offers only weak evidence. The data were taken from a study of T-cell memory formation after mild COVID-19 (dated by TCRdb to the early 2020s). In terms of the full investigation: Most TCR sequence clusters were specific to one of the two donors. Longitudinal TCRalpha and TCRbeta repertoire sequencing tracked T-cell clones expanding and contracting after mild COVID-19 in a couple of donors. Two young, previously healthy adult volunteers, one female and one male, were included in the cohort. Points the paper makes about the study in general: The study covered only a couple of mild cases, and larger cohorts including severe cases with pre-infection samples were considered necessary. Some responding clones were detected in pre-infection memory, which suggested that pre-existing cross-reactive memory T cells had joined the SARS-CoV-2 response. From day 15 to 85, contracting clones showed balanced CD4/CD8 phenotypes, whereas a second wave of clones that expanded from day 15 to 37 leaned towards CD4+. Contracting CD4+ clones were found mainly in CM and EM memory subsets, while CD8+ clones were enriched in EMRA. SARS-CoV-2 specificity was not confirmed for the second-wave clones peaking on day 37.

The CDR3, cysteine through phenylalanine, is 15 amino acids long. Just the 45-base CDR3 DNA is kept, in frame starting at base 1. The germline V gene (reference sequence) yields MNHEY for CDR1 and SMNVEV for CDR2. A distance of 17 bases separates the germline ends of V and J, which lose 5 bases and 6 bases respectively. The sequencing machine was an Illumina NovaSeq 6000. TCRalpha and TCRbeta cDNA libraries were constructed by 5'RACE with constant-segment primers, with sample barcodes and unique molecular identifiers being introduced. Trizol reagent was used to extract RNA from every sample. Amplification of the libraries took two PCR steps, and the second step added a second sample barcode plus Illumina TruSeq adapters. Libraries were sequenced on an Illumina NovaSeq with 2 x 150 bp paired-end reads. In the source study's methods: The reads were demultiplexed and collapsed into UMI-guided consensus sequences using migec v1.2.7. Using mixcr v2.1.11, UMI consensuses were aligned to TRA and TRB V and J templates and then assembled into clonotypes. A clonotype was counted as expanded or contracted only when both edgeR and NoisET called the clonotype significant, with the noise models trained on biological replicates. For edgeR calls, the cutoffs were a false discovery rate-adjusted p below 0.01 and a log2 fold-change threshold of 1. PCA with hierarchical clustering of max-normalized trajectories of the 1000 most abundant clonotypes was used as exploratory dynamics analysis. Each responding clone was given a CD4 or CD8 phenotype based on the CD4+ and CD8+ repertoires, which had been sequenced separately. TCRdb reworked the public reads: Q25 trimming with fastp, MiXCR clone assembly, productive beta chains retained. Each entry merges the rows of one CDR3 protein and shows their most common DNA and genes. What appears here as the V and J calls and clone size reflects TCRdb's work, not the paper's. The table for this sample lists about 540,000 distinct CDR3 sequences; just over 20% of them were counted only once. The ten largest account for around 13% of the sample.

Ficoll-Paque density gradient centrifugation was used to isolate PBMCs. Here the chain combines TRBV27 and TRBJ1-5; 6 matching bases give a weak D call of TRBD1. Sequencing input: PBMCs or a T cell subset sorted from them (not recorded which). The source of this sequence is an adult woman who had mild COVID-19 (a few samples of this study predate the infection). The sample titles of this study are shuffled in the database, so cell type and time point are left out; the donor was told from shared clones. The CDR3 has the sequence CASSKLRGNGQPQHF. The DNA sequence is given as TGTGCCAGCAGTAAACTCAGGGGAAATGGTCAGCCCCAGCATTTT.